This T cell receptor beta chain appears in the sequencing data of a study of T cells after yellow fever vaccination. TCRdb re-called the 5' RACE reads through MiXCR, storing one row per CDR3 protein. The table lists roughly 520,000 distinct CDR3 sequences, about a fifth of them singletons, with approximately 15% in the top ten. CDR1 is SGHAT, CDR2 FQDESV, per germline (reference sequence). Trimming took 5 bases from V and 2 from J, leaving 15 bases between them. This CDR3 contains 15 residues. Only a few counts were recorded for this clonotype. This receptor was obtained from a man aged 18 to 35 who received the YFV17D yellow fever vaccine. The chain has TRBV11-1 and TRBJ2-5; D is tentatively TRBD1 or TRBD2 (6 bases each). Sequences were derived from PBMCs, sampled 21 days after the first yellow fever vaccination. The CDR3 protein is CASSGNTGRQETQYF. DNA for the CDR3: TGTGCCAGCAGCGGAAACACAGGGAGGCAAGAGACCCAGTACTTC.